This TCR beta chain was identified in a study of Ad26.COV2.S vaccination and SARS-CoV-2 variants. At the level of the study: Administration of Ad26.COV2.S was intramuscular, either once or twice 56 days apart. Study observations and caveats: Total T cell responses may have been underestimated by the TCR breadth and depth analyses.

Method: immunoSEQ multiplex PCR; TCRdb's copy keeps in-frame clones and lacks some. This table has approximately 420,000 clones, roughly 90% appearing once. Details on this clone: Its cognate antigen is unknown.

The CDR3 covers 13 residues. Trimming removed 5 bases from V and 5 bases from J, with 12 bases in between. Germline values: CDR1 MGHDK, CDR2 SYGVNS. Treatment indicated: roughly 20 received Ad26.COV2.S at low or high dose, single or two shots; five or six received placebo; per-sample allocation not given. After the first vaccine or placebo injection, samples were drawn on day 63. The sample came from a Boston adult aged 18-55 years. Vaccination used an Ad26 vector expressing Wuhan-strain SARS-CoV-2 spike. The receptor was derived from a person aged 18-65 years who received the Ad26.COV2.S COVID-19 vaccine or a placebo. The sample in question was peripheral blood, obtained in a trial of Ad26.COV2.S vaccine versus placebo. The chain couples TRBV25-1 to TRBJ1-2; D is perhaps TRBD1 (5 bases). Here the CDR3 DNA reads TGTGCCAGCAGTAGGGACGGGAGATATGGCTACACCTTC. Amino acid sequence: CASSRDGRYGYTF.